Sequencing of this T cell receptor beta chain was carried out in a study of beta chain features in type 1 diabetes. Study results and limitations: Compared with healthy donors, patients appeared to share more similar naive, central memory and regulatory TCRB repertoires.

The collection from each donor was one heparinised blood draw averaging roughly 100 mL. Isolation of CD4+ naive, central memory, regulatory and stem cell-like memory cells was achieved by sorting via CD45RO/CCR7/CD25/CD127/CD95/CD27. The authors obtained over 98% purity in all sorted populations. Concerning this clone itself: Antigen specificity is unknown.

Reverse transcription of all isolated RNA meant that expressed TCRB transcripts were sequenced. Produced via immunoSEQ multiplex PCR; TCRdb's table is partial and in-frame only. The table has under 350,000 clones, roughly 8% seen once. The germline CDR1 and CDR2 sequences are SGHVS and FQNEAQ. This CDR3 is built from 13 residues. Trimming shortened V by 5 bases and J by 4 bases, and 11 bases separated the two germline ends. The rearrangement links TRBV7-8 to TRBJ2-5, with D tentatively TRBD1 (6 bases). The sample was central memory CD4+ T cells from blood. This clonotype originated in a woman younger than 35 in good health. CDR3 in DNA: TGTGCCAGCAGCCTGAGACAGGCAGAGACCCAGTACTTC. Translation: CASSLRQAETQYF.